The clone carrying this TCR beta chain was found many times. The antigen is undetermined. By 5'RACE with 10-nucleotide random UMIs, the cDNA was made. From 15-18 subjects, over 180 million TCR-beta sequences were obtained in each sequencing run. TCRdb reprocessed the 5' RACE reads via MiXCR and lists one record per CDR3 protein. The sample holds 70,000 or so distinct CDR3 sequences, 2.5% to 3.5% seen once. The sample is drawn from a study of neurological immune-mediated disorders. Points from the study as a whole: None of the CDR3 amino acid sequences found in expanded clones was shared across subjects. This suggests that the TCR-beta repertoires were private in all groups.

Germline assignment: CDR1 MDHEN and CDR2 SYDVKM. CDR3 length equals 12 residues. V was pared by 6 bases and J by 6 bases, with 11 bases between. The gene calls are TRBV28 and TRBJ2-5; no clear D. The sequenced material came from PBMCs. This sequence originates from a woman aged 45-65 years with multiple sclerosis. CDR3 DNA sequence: TGTGCCAGCAGAGATGTAGTTAAGACCCAGTACTTC. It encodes CASRDVVKTQYF. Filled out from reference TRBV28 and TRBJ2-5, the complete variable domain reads DVKVTQSSRYLVKRTGEKVFLECVQDMDHENMFWYRQDPGLGLRLIYFSYDVKMKEKGDIPEGYSVSREKKERFSLILESASTNQTSMYLCASRDVVKTQYFGPGTRLLVL.